This T cell receptor beta chain was captured in a study of T cells expressing NK-cell markers. Study-wide points: Leadership of the CD3+CD56-NKG2C+ fraction also belonged to these clonotypes in several donors.

To note about this clonotype: The antigen is undetermined.

For each CDR3 protein, TCRdb gives one entry from its re-call of the 5' RACE reads, without DNA. The sample table includes fewer than 200,000 distinct CDR3 sequences. The CDR3 spans 13 residues. This chain uses TRBV21-1 with TRBJ2-7. TRBV21-1 is a recognized pseudogene. This clonotype originated in a woman between 18 and 69 years old in good health. Specimen: blood T cells: a sorted CD56 or NKG2C T cell subset, CD4+ or CD8+ T cells, or bulk PBMC T cells (not recorded which). The CDR3 loop reads CASSANKAYEQYF.